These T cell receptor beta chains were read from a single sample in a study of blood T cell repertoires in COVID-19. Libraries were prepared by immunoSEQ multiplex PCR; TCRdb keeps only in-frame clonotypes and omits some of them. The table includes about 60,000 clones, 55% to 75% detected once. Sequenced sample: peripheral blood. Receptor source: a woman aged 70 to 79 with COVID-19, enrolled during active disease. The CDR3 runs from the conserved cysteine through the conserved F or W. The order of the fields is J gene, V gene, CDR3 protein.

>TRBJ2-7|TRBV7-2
CASSPRLISYEQYF
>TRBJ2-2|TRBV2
CASSDSRQGNTGELFF
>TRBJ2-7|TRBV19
CASSILVVGPYEQYF
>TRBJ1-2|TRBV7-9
CASSMDSMRYTF
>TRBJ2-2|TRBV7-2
CASSRDRGRTGELFF
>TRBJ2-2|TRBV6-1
CASSEAKGGTGELFF
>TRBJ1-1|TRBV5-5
CASSLQGVDITEAFF
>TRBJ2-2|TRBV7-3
CASSAGLAGTGELFF
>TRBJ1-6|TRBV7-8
CASSFSTGGSYNSPLHF
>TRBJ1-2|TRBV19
CASSPSGTANYGYTF
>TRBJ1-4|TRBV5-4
CASSSGQNEKLFF
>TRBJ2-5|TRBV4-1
CASSQDGLAGRETQYF
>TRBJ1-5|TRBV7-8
CASSPGTGGVQQPQHF
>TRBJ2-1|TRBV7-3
CASSLSSLASEQFF
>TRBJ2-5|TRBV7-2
CASSLGSTGGRETQYF
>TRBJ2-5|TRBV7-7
CASSLGASGQETQYF
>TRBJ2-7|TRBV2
CASSERRTYEQYF
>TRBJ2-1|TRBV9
CASRSGNEQFF
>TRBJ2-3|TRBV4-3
CASSQDGGAHTQYF
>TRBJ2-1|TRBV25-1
CASTPVDADEQFF
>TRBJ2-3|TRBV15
CATSLRTSASTDTQYF
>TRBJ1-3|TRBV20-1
CSASHYPGTQGNTIYF
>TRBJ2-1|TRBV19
CASTETSGTYNEQFF
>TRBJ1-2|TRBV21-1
CASSRGDRGRNYGYTF
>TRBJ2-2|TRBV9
CASSGTGRSDGGELFF
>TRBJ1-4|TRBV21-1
CASSPREGASEEKLFF
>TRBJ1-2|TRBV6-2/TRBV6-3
CASSYSIRDNFNYGYTF
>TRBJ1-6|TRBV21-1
CASSTPKGVSNSPLHF
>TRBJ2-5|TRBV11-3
CASSLGTSGRPGEETQYF
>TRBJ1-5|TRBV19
CASTPEAGSSNQPQHF
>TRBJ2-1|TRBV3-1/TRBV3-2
CASRHSDRGHNEQFF
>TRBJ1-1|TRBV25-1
CASSERDNLNTEAFF
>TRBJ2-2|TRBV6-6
CASSPASGRAHGELFF
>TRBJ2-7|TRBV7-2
CASSSEPDRGAHEQYF
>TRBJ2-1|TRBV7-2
CAGVAGGPLSEQFF
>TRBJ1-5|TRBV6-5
CASQGAGQPQHF
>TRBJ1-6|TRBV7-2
CASSLRQGKNSPLHF
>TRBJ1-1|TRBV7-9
CASSLARGQDRAFF
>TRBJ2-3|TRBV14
CASSLTGDTQYF
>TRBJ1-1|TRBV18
CASSPRRTGDTEAFF
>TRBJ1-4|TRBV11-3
CASSPGEWGATNEKLFF
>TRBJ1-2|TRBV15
CATSRDLGTGTAYGYTF
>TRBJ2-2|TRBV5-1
CASSLSGSDTGELFF
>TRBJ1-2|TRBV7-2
CASSLGTGPGYGYTF
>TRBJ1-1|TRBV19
CASSARTGVNTEAFF
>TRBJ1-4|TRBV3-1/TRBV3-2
CASSQASGQGGKLFF
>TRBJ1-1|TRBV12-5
CASGLVLGANTEAFF
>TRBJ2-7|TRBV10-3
CAISDSGQGKPYEQYF
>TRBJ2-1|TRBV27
CASSGLAGGKGNEQFF
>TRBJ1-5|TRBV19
CASRLPGGASQPQHF
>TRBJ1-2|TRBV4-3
CASSQGRGTPGYGYTF